This T cell receptor (beta chain) was sequenced in a study of shared clonotypes between healthy human individuals. At the level of the study: The donor pool was made up of a couple of women and a few men aged 18 to 49.

Study outcomes and limitations: Expectations were that clonotype sharing among donors would be affected by sequencing depth. Non-shared clonotypes displayed generation probabilities falling below those of clonotypes present in all four donors.

CD45RO-negative CD8 cells positively selected for CCR7 made up the naive population, which excluded terminally differentiated effector memory CD45RA+ cells. Germline-derived CDR1 and CDR2 are LGHNA and YSLEER. Trimming took 0 bases from V and 5 from J, leaving 13 bases between them. This CDR3 has 15 amino acids. For this clone: Its target is not known.

Replicate PCRs run on sorted subsets employed roughly 190 ng DNA, roughly 30,000 T cell genomes. The table came from immunoSEQ multiplex PCR; TCRdb's copy has only in-frame clones and leaves some out. The table records about 2 million clones, approximately 94% of them present only once. The V call is TRBV4-3, the J call TRBJ1-2; D gene uncertain. The sequence derives from a young man in good health. The source material was naive CD8+ T cells sorted from blood. For the CDR3, the DNA is TGCGCCAGCAGCCAAGATCATGATAGAGATTATGGCTACACCTTC. Amino acid sequence: CASSQDHDRDYGYTF.